What follows is one T cell receptor beta chain and its context. The data stem from a study of identifying expanded T cells in peripheral blood. The CDR3 has 16 residues. Deletions cut 5 bases from V and 0 bases from J, with 12 bases between. The V gene's germline CDR1 is SGHDT and CDR2 YYEEEE. TCRdb keeps only in-frame clones here, not all; method: immunoSEQ multiplex PCR. Of around 130,000 clones listed, 86% were seen once; the top ten hold 8.4%. Sequences were obtained from blood. This clonotype was sampled from a person aged 18 to 75 in good health. J is TRBJ1-6 and V is TRBV5-6, with a tentative D call TRBD1 (6 bases). In DNA, the CDR3 is TGTGCCAGCAGAATAAAGGGGGACTCCTATAATTCACCCCTCCACTTT. Protein sequence: CASRIKGDSYNSPLHF.